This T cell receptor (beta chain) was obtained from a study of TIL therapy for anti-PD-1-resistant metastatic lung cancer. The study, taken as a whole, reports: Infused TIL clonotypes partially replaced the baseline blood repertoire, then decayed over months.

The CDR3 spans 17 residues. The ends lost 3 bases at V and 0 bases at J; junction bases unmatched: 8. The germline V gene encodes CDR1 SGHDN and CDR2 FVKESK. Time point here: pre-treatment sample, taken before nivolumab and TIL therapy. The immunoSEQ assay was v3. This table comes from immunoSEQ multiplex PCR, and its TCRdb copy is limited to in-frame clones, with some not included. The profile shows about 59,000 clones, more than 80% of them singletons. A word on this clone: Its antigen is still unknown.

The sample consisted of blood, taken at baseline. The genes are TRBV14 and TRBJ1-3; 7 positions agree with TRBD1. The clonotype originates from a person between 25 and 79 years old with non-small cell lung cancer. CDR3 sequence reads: CASSQKDRVISGNTIYF. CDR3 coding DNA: TGTGCCAGCAGCCAGAAAGACAGGGTGATCTCTGGAAACACCATATATTTT.